This is a list of T cell receptor beta chains from one sample in a study of blood T cell repertoires in COVID-19. Libraries were prepared by immunoSEQ multiplex PCR; TCRdb keeps only in-frame clonotypes and omits some of them. Of more than 350,000 clones detected, about 87% appear once; the ten largest clones hold about 9.4%. Sequences were obtained from peripheral blood. The receptors derive from a woman in her 30s with COVID-19, enrolled during active disease. CDR3s include the opening cysteine and the closing phenylalanine or tryptophan. A D gene is named only where the DNA matches it firmly. Expanded clones get a size class; other rows say once, few or many, or leave the size out.

.	TRBV2	TRBD2	TRBJ2-7	CASRYRSGEASYEQYF	TGTGCCAGCAGATACAGAAGCGGGGAGGCATCCTACGAGCAGTACTTC
.	TRBV4-1	.	TRBJ2-1	CASSQDGRGEQFF	TGCGCCAGCAGCCAAGATGGGCGGGGTGAGCAGTTCTTC
.	TRBV7-2	TRBD2	TRBJ2-1	CASSSSGSPYNEQFF	TGTGCCAGCAGCAGTAGCGGGAGTCCCTACAATGAGCAGTTCTTC
.	TRBV19	TRBD1	TRBJ2-7	CASSMGTGLSEQYF	TGTGCCAGTAGTATGGGGACAGGGTTATCCGAGCAGTACTTC
.	TRBV14	.	TRBJ2-1	CASSTPGTTNNEQFF	TGTGCCAGCAGCACCCCCGGGACAACCAACAATGAGCAGTTCTTC
.	TRBV6-1	.	TRBJ2-7	CASSEAPFYEQYF	TGTGCCAGCAGTGAGGCACCCTTCTACGAGCAGTACTTC
.	TRBV2	TRBD1	TRBJ1-4	CASSRDRVEKLFF	TGTGCCAGCAGCCGGGACAGGGTTGAAAAACTGTTTTTT
.	TRBV6-5	TRBD1	TRBJ2-1	CASSYEAGGSNEQFF	TGTGCCAGCAGTTACGAGGCAGGGGGCTCCAATGAGCAGTTCTTC
.	TRBV6-1	.	TRBJ1-4	CASSEAYGTSGGSEKLFF	TGTGCCAGCAGTGAAGCGTATGGGACGAGTGGGGGGAGTGAAAAACTGTTTTTT
once	TRBV6-5	TRBD2	TRBJ2-7	CASSQSGKGYEQYF	TGTGCCAGCAGTCAAAGCGGGAAGGGCTACGAGCAGTACTTC
.	TRBV2	.	TRBJ2-5	CASMGQSRHQETQYF	TGTGCCAGCATGGGTCAATCCAGGCACCAAGAGACCCAGTACTTC
.	TRBV5-1	.	TRBJ1-1	CASSLVRNTEAFF	TGCGCCAGCAGCTTGGTTCGTAACACTGAAGCTTTCTTT
once	TRBV5-1	.	TRBJ1-4	CASSSGGGRDEKLFF	TGCGCCAGCTCCTCGGGGGGTGGCCGAGATGAAAAACTGTTTTTT
.	TRBV23-1	TRBD1	TRBJ1-5	CASVTGGNSNQPQHF	TGCGCCAGCGTTACAGGGGGTAACAGCAATCAGCCCCAGCATTTT
.	TRBV4-3	TRBD1	TRBJ1-2	CASSQPGQGAFGYTF	TGCGCCAGCAGCCAACCAGGACAGGGGGCGTTTGGCTACACCTTC
.	TRBV11-2	TRBD2	TRBJ2-7	CASSLVVAGEQYF	TGTGCCAGCAGCTTAGTGGTAGCGGGGGAGCAGTACTTC
.	TRBV23-1	TRBD1	TRBJ2-1	CASMDRGRLDEQFF	TGCGCCAGCATGGACAGGGGGCGCTTGGATGAGCAGTTCTTC
.	TRBV11-1	.	TRBJ1-2	CASSPPATVCTF	TGTGCCAGCAGCCCGCCCGCTACGGTCTGTACCTTC